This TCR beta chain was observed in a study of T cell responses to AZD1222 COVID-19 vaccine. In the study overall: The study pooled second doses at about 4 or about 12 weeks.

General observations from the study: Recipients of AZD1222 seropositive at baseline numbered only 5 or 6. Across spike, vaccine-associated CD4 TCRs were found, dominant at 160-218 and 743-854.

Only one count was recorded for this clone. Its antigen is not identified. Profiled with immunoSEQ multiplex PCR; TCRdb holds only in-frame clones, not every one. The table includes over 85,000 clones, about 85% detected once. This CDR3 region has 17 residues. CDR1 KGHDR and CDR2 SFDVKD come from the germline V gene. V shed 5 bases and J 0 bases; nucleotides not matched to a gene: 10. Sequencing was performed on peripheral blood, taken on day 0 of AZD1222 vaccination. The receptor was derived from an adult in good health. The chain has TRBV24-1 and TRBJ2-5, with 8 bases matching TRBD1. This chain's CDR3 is CATSASDRAPYQETQYF. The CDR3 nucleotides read TGTGCCACCAGTGCCTCGGACAGGGCGCCGTACCAAGAGACCCAGTACTTC.